These 32 T cell receptor beta chains originate from one sample sequenced in a study of human T cells and chemical hapten exposure. Time point reported: healthy volunteer bleed at 2 weeks. Before extraction, the whole blood was not fractionated, and total RNA was taken from it. MiXCR, applied by TCRdb to the RACE reads, yields one record per CDR3 protein. This sample has roughly 130,000 distinct CDR3 sequences, with approximately 9% found just once. Sequencing was performed on whole blood. These TCRs come from a male donor in good health. Some clones in this sample may be carry-over from other donors' samples.

The V gene is TRBV12-3 or TRBV12-4, the J gene TRBJ1-6; D is ambiguous. The germline V and J ends were trimmed by 3 bases and 0 bases, with 15 bases remaining between them. This CDR3 comprises 18 residues. The CDR3 region has the DNA TGTGCCAGCAGTTTGGATAGTCTCGAGAGCTCCTATAATTCACCCCTCCACTTT. This sequence encodes CASSLDSLESSYNSPLHF.

This clonotype was picked up many times. The rearrangement links TRBV20-1 to TRBJ2-1; D might be TRBD1 (6 bases). This CDR3 spans 16 amino acids. Deletions cut 0 bases from V and 0 bases from J, with 12 bases between. The V gene's germline CDR1 is DFQATT and CDR2 SNEGSKA (reference sequence). The CDR3 DNA is TGCAGTGCTAGAGATGGGGGACACATCTCCTACAATGAGCAGTTCTTC. Translating it yields CSARDGGHISYNEQFF.

The table lists this clonotype with many counts. This chain links TRBV20-1 with TRBJ1-2; 12 nucleotides align to TRBD1. There are 15 residues in the CDR3. Trimming took 6 bases from V and 8 from J; bases not matched to a gene: 13. The germline CDR1 and CDR2 sequences are DFQATT and SNEGSKA (reference sequence). CDR3 DNA sequence: TGCAGTGCCCCGACCGGGACAGGGGGCGCCCGGGGCTACACCTTC. This codes for CSAPTGTGGARGYTF.

The chain couples TRBV5-1 to TRBJ2-2, with TRBD2 matching over 13 bases. With 1 base clipped from V and 5 bases from J, the junction kept 14 bases outside the gene matches. CDR1 is SGHRS, CDR2 YFSETQ, per germline. This CDR3 has 20 amino acids. The CDR3 region is CASSLFGGLAGTPRTGELFF. DNA for the CDR3: TGCGCCAGCAGCTTGTTCGGGGGACTAGCGGGGACCCCTCGGACCGGGGAGCTGTTTTTT.

This clonotype was counted many times. The rearrangement uses TRBV7-8 and TRBJ2-3; D not certain. Germline CDR1 reads SGHVS; CDR2 reads FQNEAQ. The CDR3 spans 12 residues. Trimming stripped 5 bases from V and 1 base from J, with 4 bases between. The CDR3 DNA reads as TGTGCCAGCAGCCGGCGCACAGATACGCAGTATTTT. Translation: CASSRRTDTQYF. The variable domain in full, with the rest retrieved from reference TRBV7-8 and TRBJ2-3, is GAGVSQSPRYKVAKRGQDVALRCDPISGHVSLFWYQQALGQGPEFLTYFQNEAQLDKSGLPSDRFFAERPEGSVSTLKIQRTQQEDSAVYLCASSRRTDTQYFGPGTRLTVL.

This clonotype was observed many times. This chain connects TRBV12-5 to TRBJ1-5; the match to TRBD1 covers 7 bases. Germline V lookup: CDR1 LGHNT, CDR2 FRNRAP. This CDR3 is 17 amino acids long. Trimming removed 3 bases from V and 2 bases from J; junction bases left unmatched: 10. The CDR3 sequence is CASGFLLGQVGNQPQHF. DNA for the CDR3: TGTGCTAGTGGTTTCCTCCTCGGACAGGTGGGCAATCAGCCCCAGCATTTT. The full variable domain, rest sourced from reference TRBV12-5 and TRBJ1-5, is DARVTQTPRHKVTEMGQEVTMRCQPILGHNTVFWYRQTMMQGLELLAYFRNRAPLDDSGMPKDRFSAEMPDATLATLKIQPSEPRDSAVYFCASGFLLGQVGNQPQHFGDGTRLSIL.

The chain carries TRBV12-3 or TRBV12-4 and TRBJ2-1; D is unclear. The CDR3 has 10 amino acids. The V gene lost 2 bases and the J gene lost 9 bases, with 2 bases spanning the gap. As DNA, the CDR3 is TGTGCCAGCAGTTTAAGTGAGCAGTTCTTC. This gives the protein CASSLSEQFF.

The chain uses TRBV5-5 and TRBJ2-7, with D unresolved. Per the germline V gene, CDR1 is SGHKS and CDR2 is YYEKEE (reference sequence). CDR3 size: 15 residues. The V end was cut by 6 bases, the J end by 2 bases, with 18 bases between. The CDR3 bases are TGTGCCAGCAACAGTCCCCATGTCGGAGCCTACGAGCAGTACTTC. Translated: CASNSPHVGAYEQYF.

A single count supports this clonotype. The chain couples TRBV6-1 to TRBJ2-1, with D uncertain. In germline, CDR1 is MNHNS, CDR2 SASEGT. The CDR3 totals 12 residues. Trimming pared 6 bases from V and 15 bases from J, leaving 18 bases between. CDR3 sequence (DNA): TGTGCCAGCAGGCTCTTGACTTATCAGCCGTTCTTC. Translation: CASRLLTYQPFF.

V usage is TRBV3-1 and J usage is TRBJ2-7; TRBD2 aligns across 8 bases. The CDR3 has 14 residues. J gave up 4 bases and V 4 bases, and 6 bases lay outside the gene matches. Germline CDR1 LGHDT, CDR2 YNNKEL (reference sequence). CDR3 DNA sequence: TGTGCCAGCAGCCGCCGGGAGGGGAGTTACGAGCAGTACTTC. Protein sequence: CASSRREGSYEQYF.

V usage is TRBV4-3 and J usage is TRBJ1-1; unclear D gene. The CDR3 has 15 residues. Germline V gives CDR1 LGHNA, CDR2 YSLEER. V shed 0 bases and J shed 4 bases, with 12 bases lying between them. CDR3 coding DNA: TGCGCCAGCAGCCAAGATCGTGGAGGGTTCACTGAAGCTTTCTTT. It is translated as CASSQDRGGFTEAFF.

This rearrangement joins TRBV6-1 to TRBJ1-1, with D possibly matching TRBD1 (6 bases). Germline V gene lookup returns CDR1 MNHNS and CDR2 SASEGT. V dropped 7 bases and J dropped 0 bases, with 15 bases sitting between them. CDR3 size: 15 residues. The CDR3 loop reads CASTQGRVLNTEAFF. CDR3 nucleotides: TGTGCCAGCACGCAGGGGCGCGTGTTGAACACTGAAGCTTTCTTT.

This clonotype was detected a few times. The J gene is TRBJ2-2, the V gene TRBV29-1; possibly TRBD1 for D (6 bases). CDR1 is SQVTM and CDR2 is ANQGSEA in the germline V gene. V was shortened by 4 bases and J by 0 bases, with 6 bases between the two germline ends. The CDR3 covers 13 residues. CDR3 DNA sequence: TGCAGCGTTGGGACAGCGAACACCGGGGAGCTGTTTTTT. Protein product: CSVGTANTGELFF.

This clonotype turned up a few times. This chain connects TRBV4-2 to TRBJ1-2; D is uncertain. The CDR3 extends over 13 amino acids. Germline-derived CDR1 and CDR2 are LGHNA and YNFKEQ. V was cut by 1 base and J by 3 bases, with 6 bases left in between. CDR3 in DNA: TGTGCCAGCAGCCAAGCAGGTCACTATGGCTACACCTTC. Translating gives CASSQAGHYGYTF.

This clonotype was seen only a few times. V is TRBV20-1 and J is TRBJ2-7, with a possible D match to TRBD2 (7 bases). Trimming cost V 4 bases and J 7 bases, with 20 bases left between them. Germline V gives CDR1 DFQATT, CDR2 SNEGSKA (reference sequence). The CDR3 length is 14 residues. The CDR3 coding sequence is TGCAGTGCTATAGAAACGGGGAGGGGGGATGAGCAGTACTTC. It translates to CSAIETGRGDEQYF.

About this clonotype: A much larger clone differs by one base, so this may be a read error. This chain connects TRBV15 to TRBJ2-7; D is possibly TRBD2 (6 bases). The germline V gene has CDR1 LNHNV and CDR2 YYDKDF (reference sequence). V was pared by 5 bases and J by 6 bases, with 11 bases between. This CDR3 has 12 amino acids. The CDR3 here is CATSGGTPEQYF. In DNA form, the CDR3 reads TGTGCCACCAGCGGCGGGACTCCCGAGCAGTACTTC.

The chain is built from TRBV20-1 and TRBJ2-3; a weak D match, TRBD2 (5 bases). CDR1 and CDR2 (germline): DFQATT, SNEGSKA (reference sequence). The CDR3 is 14 residues long. V dropped 2 bases and J dropped 0 bases, with 9 bases sitting between them. The CDR3 sequence: CSARKGASTDTQYF. CDR3 nucleotide sequence: TGCAGTGCTAGAAAGGGAGCTAGCACAGATACGCAGTATTTT.

V is TRBV11-2 and J is TRBJ2-7; weak D call: TRBD2 (5 bases). The germline CDR1 and CDR2 sequences are SGHAT and FQNNGV. V shed 6 bases and J shed 1 base, with 16 bases lying between them. The CDR3 spans 15 residues. In nucleotides, the CDR3 is TGTGCCAGCAGAGTAACCGGGATAACTTCCTACGAGCAGTACTTC. Its protein product is CASRVTGITSYEQYF.

This chain joins TRBV5-1 and TRBJ2-1; 8 nucleotides match TRBD2. The CDR3 length is 16 residues. V was clipped by 0 bases and J by 7 bases; unmatched bases: 9. Germline V CDR1 and CDR2: SGHRS, YFSETQ. CDR3 protein: CASSLAVSRGGNEQFF. The CDR3 region has the DNA TGCGCCAGCAGCTTGGCGGTCAGTCGGGGGGGGAATGAGCAGTTCTTC.

Ten or more counts support this clonotype. This rearrangement joins TRBV5-1 to TRBJ2-5, with 8 bases fitting TRBD1. The CDR3 spans 14 residues. The V and J ends lost 1 base and 2 bases, in that order; junction bases with no gene match: 1. The V gene's germline CDR1 is SGHRS and CDR2 YFSETQ. CDR3 DNA sequence: TGCGCCAGCAGCTTGTGGGACAGGCAAGAGACCCAGTACTTC. Translated, it gives CASSLWDRQETQYF.

This clonotype was seen at least ten times. V and J are TRBV4-1 and TRBJ2-6; possibly TRBD1 for D (6 bases). The germline V and J ends were trimmed by 2 bases and 3 bases, with 8 bases remaining between them. This CDR3 contains 15 residues. In germline, CDR1 is MGHRA, CDR2 YSYEKL. The CDR3 DNA reads as TGCGCCAGCAGCCAAACAGGGAATGGGGCCAACGTCCTGACTTTC. Translated: CASSQTGNGANVLTF.

In its sample, this clonotype was seen a few times. The chain carries TRBV11-1 and TRBJ2-3, with D hard to call. V shed 0 bases and J shed 0 bases, with 13 bases lying between them. Germline CDR1 SGHAT, CDR2 FQDESV (reference sequence). This CDR3 has 17 residues. The CDR3 coding sequence is TGTGCCAGCAGCTTAGCGGGCGACCGCATGAGCACAGATACGCAGTATTTT. This translates into CASSLAGDRMSTDTQYF.

This clonotype was detected ten times or more. The rearrangement uses TRBV20-1 and TRBJ2-6; perhaps D is TRBD1 or TRBD2 (6 bases each). Germline V lookup: CDR1 DFQATT, CDR2 SNEGSKA (reference sequence). This CDR3 has 15 amino acids. V dropped 4 bases and J dropped 2 bases, with 12 bases sitting between them. CDR3 loop: CSAIGGGPGANVLTF. CDR3 DNA: TGCAGTGCTATTGGAGGGGGGCCTGGGGCCAACGTCCTGACTTTC.

This clonotype was detected ten times or more. This chain connects TRBV2 to TRBJ1-1, with 9 bases aligning to TRBD1. J lost 8 bases, V lost 4 bases, and 2 bases had no gene match. Germline V gene data show CDR1 as SNHLY and CDR2 as FYNNEI. The CDR3 covers 12 residues. The CDR3 nucleotides are TGTGCCAGCAGTGTACAGGGGGCAGAAGCTTTCTTT. This sequence encodes CASSVQGAEAFF.

This clonotype appeared a few times. This chain connects TRBV5-6 to TRBJ2-5; 7 positions match TRBD2. CDR1 is SGHDT and CDR2 is YYEEEE in the germline V gene. The CDR3 runs 15 residues. Trimming took 3 bases from V and 1 from J; bases not matched to a gene: 6. For the CDR3, the DNA is TGTGCCAGCAGCTGGTGGAGGGAGGGCCAAGAGACCCAGTACTTC. This sequence encodes CASSWWREGQETQYF.

The chain recombines TRBV5-1 with TRBJ2-4; TRBD2 might be the D (5 bases). CDR1 is SGHRS and CDR2 is YFSETQ in the germline V gene. There are 14 residues in the CDR3. The V end lost 0 bases, the J end lost 7 bases, and 11 bases lay between the germline ends. The CDR3 nucleotides are TGCGCCAGCAGCTTGGGGCACCCGGGGAACATTCAGTACTTC. As protein: CASSLGHPGNIQYF.

This chain connects TRBV6-6 to TRBJ2-5; the D is unclear. Deletions cut 2 bases from V and 4 bases from J, with 5 bases between. The CDR3 runs 12 residues. CDR1 is MNHNY, CDR2 SVGAGI, per germline (reference sequence). The CDR3 DNA reads as TGTGCCAGCAGTTACGGCCCAGAGACCCAGTACTTC. It specifies CASSYGPETQYF.

This clonotype was recorded many times. V and J are TRBV20-1 and TRBJ2-3; 8 bases are shared with TRBD2. V was pared by 0 bases and J by 5 bases, with 7 bases of the junction left unmatched. Germline CDR1 is DFQATT and CDR2 is SNEGSKA (reference sequence). The CDR3 length is 15 residues. CDR3 residues: CSARDAGGRGDTQYF. The CDR3 bases are TGCAGTGCTAGAGATGCGGGGGGACGGGGAGATACGCAGTATTTT.

This clonotype was detected only a few times. The gene calls are TRBV5-1 and TRBJ2-7, with D unclear. Germline CDR1 is SGHRS and CDR2 is YFSETQ. The CDR3 totals 14 residues. V lost 6 bases to trimming and J lost 3 bases, with 16 bases between them. The CDR3, as DNA: TGCGCCAGCAATACCTATAACGACGGCTACGAGCAGTACTTC. Its protein product is CASNTYNDGYEQYF.

This clonotype was recorded at least ten times. The V gene is TRBV27, the J gene TRBJ2-3; D gene ambiguous. The CDR3 length is 14 residues. Germline lookup yields CDR1 MNHEY and CDR2 SMNVEV (reference sequence). V was pared by 0 bases and J by 5 bases, with 9 bases between. The CDR3 DNA follows: TGTGCCAGCAGTTTATCTAGAGGAAAAGATACGCAGTATTTT. Its translation: CASSLSRGKDTQYF.

The J gene is TRBJ2-1, the V gene TRBV10-3; 10 nucleotides agree with TRBD2. Looked up from germline, CDR1 is ENHRY and CDR2 is SYGVKD. This CDR3 contains 15 residues. V dropped 5 bases and J dropped 3; count of bases not matched to a gene: 4. CDR3 amino acids: CAISSASGSYNEQFF. The DNA for the CDR3 is TGTGCCATCAGTTCGGCTAGCGGGAGCTACAATGAGCAGTTCTTC.

This clonotype was seen repeatedly, ten times or more. The rearrangement uses TRBV3-1 and TRBJ2-3; D is perhaps TRBD1 (5 bases). V was pared by 4 bases and J by 4 bases, with 12 bases between. Germline loops: CDR1 LGHDT, CDR2 YNNKEL (reference sequence). CDR3 length: 14 amino acids. CDR3: CASSRQGSPDTQYF. CDR3 nucleotide sequence: TGTGCCAGCAGCCGCCAGGGTAGTCCAGATACGCAGTATTTT.